Sequencing of this T cell receptor beta chain was carried out in a study of cytomegalovirus exposure and HLA in healthy donors. From germline, CDR1 is MNHEY and CDR2 SVGAGI. Trimming pared 5 bases from V and 5 bases from J, leaving 19 bases between. This CDR3 spans 15 amino acids. PCR employed 60 Vbeta and 13 Jbeta primers. TCRdb keeps only in-frame clones here, not all; method: immunoSEQ multiplex PCR. Here the sample spans approximately 130,000 clones, over 80% being singletons. General observations from the study: Immune exposure was documented only through CMV serostatus. TCR beta V segments were, for the most part, productive about 87% or about 30% of the time in an earlier analysis.

Of note for this clone: The target antigen is unknown.

The genes are TRBV6-5 and TRBJ2-7; TRBD2 is a possible D gene (6 bases). This TCR came from a man in his forties or fifties in good health and CMV-seronegative. Sequencing was performed on PBMCs. CDR3 bases: TGTGCCAGCAGTGGGGTAGGAGGGTCTTTCCACGAGCAGTACTTC. This codes for CASSGVGGSFHEQYF.